This T cell receptor beta chain was captured in a study of T cells of healthy individuals. Germline CDR1 LGHNA, CDR2 YSLEER. The CDR3 totals 14 residues. Deletions cut 0 bases from V and 4 bases from J, with 8 bases between. TCRdb reanalysed the 5' RACE reads using MiXCR and keeps one entry per CDR3 protein. This sample yields 50,000 to 55,000 distinct CDR3 sequences, of which about 14% are seen a single time; around 16% belongs to the top ten. The sequence was obtained from a human donor in good health. The chain is built from TRBV4-3 and TRBJ2-3, with D uncertain. The CDR3 loop is CASSQDILADTQYF. The CDR3 DNA reads as TGCGCCAGCAGCCAAGATATTTTAGCAGATACGCAGTATTTT.